This TCR beta chain was sequenced for a study of blood T cell repertoires in COVID-19. Using immunoSEQ multiplex PCR, the repertoire was profiled, and TCRdb retains in-frame clones only, with some absent. The sample has some 64,000 clones; approximately 72% are singletons. CDR3 length equals 14 residues. Germline assignment: CDR1 SEHNR and CDR2 FQNEAQ (reference sequence). V lost 4 bases to trimming and J lost 7 bases; unmatched junction nucleotides: 8. The origin of this receptor is an older woman with COVID-19, enrolled during active disease. V usage is TRBV7-9 and J usage is TRBJ1-2; 8 positions match TRBD1. Source material: peripheral blood. CDR3 sequence: CASSSDSGGGGYTF. In nucleotides, the CDR3 is TGTGCCAGCAGCTCCGATTCAGGGGGCGGTGGCTACACCTTC. Complete variable domain (other parts from reference TRBV7-9 and TRBJ1-2): DTGVSQNPRHKITKRGQNVTFRCDPISEHNRLYWYRQTLGQGPEFLTYFQNEAQLEKSRLLSDRFSAERPKGSFSTLEIQRTEQGDSAMYLCASSSDSGGGGYTFGSGTRLTVV.